A single sample is the source of the 19 T cell receptor beta chains below, sequenced in a study of a mutant IDH1 vaccine in newly diagnosed glioma. Described time point: week 35, safety follow-up. Topical imiquimod accompanied each vaccine dose, which consisted of 300 ug of mutant IDH1 20-mer peptide. Some clones are missing from TCRdb's copy, which holds only in-frame ones; the method was immunoSEQ multiplex PCR. The data show tens of thousands of clones, roughly four fifths seen once. For these TCRs, the target antigens are not known. Sequenced material: PBMCs, taken from a glioma patient whose treatment included an IDH1 peptide vaccine. These receptors were taken from a man aged 40-55 years with glioma.

The rearrangement uses TRBV25-1 and TRBJ2-7; no reliable D call. V lost 7 bases, J lost 5 bases, and 15 bases lay in between. The CDR3 spans 13 residues. Germline V gives CDR1 MGHDK, CDR2 SYGVNS. CDR3 loop: CASTPFGVHEQYF. The CDR3 nucleotides read TGTGCCAGCACCCCCTTTGGGGTCCACGAGCAGTACTTC.

The chain carries TRBV19 and TRBJ2-3; TRBD2 aligns across 9 bases. CDR3 length: 14 residues. Unmatched junction bases numbered 6, after V lost 5 bases and J lost 6 bases. The germline CDR1 and CDR2 sequences are LNHDA and SQIVND (reference sequence). CDR3 region: CASSAAGGPDTQYF. DNA of the CDR3: TGTGCCAGTAGTGCGGCGGGGGGGCCGGATACGCAGTATTTT.

The chain has TRBV4-1 and TRBJ2-1, with D tentatively TRBD2 (6 bases). The germline V gene has CDR1 MGHRA and CDR2 YSYEKL. This CDR3 comprises 16 residues. Trimming removed 3 bases from V and 4 bases from J, with 16 bases in between. CDR3 protein: CASSHGTAYTYNEQFF. As DNA, the CDR3 is TGCGCCAGCAGCCACGGGACTGCTTATACTTACAATGAGCAGTTCTTC.

The gene calls are TRBV7-2 and TRBJ2-5, with TRBD2 matching over 8 bases. V lost 3 bases and J lost 4; bases outside the gene matches: 16. This CDR3 has 18 residues. Germline V gives CDR1 SGHTA, CDR2 FQGNSA. The CDR3 sequence is CASSLRSRGAGVGETQYF. CDR3 DNA: TGTGCCAGCAGCTTGAGGTCTCGGGGAGCGGGAGTGGGAGAGACCCAGTACTTC. Supplemented by reference TRBV7-2 and TRBJ2-5, the full variable domain reads GAGVSQSPSNKVTEKGKDVELRCDPISGHTALYWYRQSLGQGLEFLIYFQGNSAPDKSGLPSDRFSAERTGGSVSTLTIQRTQQEDSAVYLCASSLRSRGAGVGETQYFGPGTRLLVL.

V gene TRBV4-2 combines with J gene TRBJ1-4; D possibly corresponds to TRBD1 (6 bases). This CDR3 has 14 amino acids. Trimming removed 0 bases at V and 7 bases at J, with 9 bases between. CDR1 is LGHNA, CDR2 YNFKEQ, per germline. CDR3 nucleotide sequence: TGTGCCAGCAGCCAAGAAGGGGGAGGTGAAAAACTGTTTTTT. Its protein is CASSQEGGGEKLFF.

The chain carries TRBV30 and TRBJ1-1, with a possible D match to TRBD1 (5 bases). Germline loops: CDR1 GTSNPN, CDR2 SVGIG (reference sequence). The CDR3 length is 13 residues. Trimming left V 0 bases short and J 0 bases short, with 5 bases between. The CDR3 region is CAWSVQVNTEAFF. The CDR3 coding sequence is TGTGCCTGGAGTGTACAGGTGAACACTGAAGCTTTCTTT.

The rearrangement links TRBV5-4 to TRBJ1-6; D remains unclear. Per the germline V gene, CDR1 is SGHNT and CDR2 is YYREEE (reference sequence). This CDR3 contains 13 residues. Trimming cost V 1 base and J 10 bases, with 9 bases left between them. This CDR3 is CASSLLAQSPLHF. CDR3 nucleotide sequence: TGTGCCAGCAGCTTGCTAGCTCAATCACCCCTCCACTTT.

This chain links TRBV10-2 with TRBJ2-7, with D perhaps matching TRBD2 (6 bases). Trimming stripped 4 bases from V and 6 bases from J, with 10 bases between. The CDR3 totals 12 residues. In germline, CDR1 is WSHSY, CDR2 SAAADI. DNA of the CDR3: TGCGCCAGCAGTGGGGGGGATGCCGAGCAGTACTTC. Translated, it gives CASSGGDAEQYF.

In DNA form, the CDR3 reads TGCGCCAGCAGCCCCAACAGGGGTGGGTTTAGCTATGGCTACACCTTC. It encodes CASSPNRGGFSYGYTF. V is TRBV5-1 and J is TRBJ1-2; TRBD1 agrees at 7 bases. V lost 4 bases to trimming and J lost 4 bases; unmatched junction nucleotides: 13. The germline V gene encodes CDR1 SGHRS and CDR2 YFSETQ. The CDR3 length is 16 residues.

The genes are TRBV29-1 and TRBJ2-1; D is uncertain. V gave up 5 bases and J gave up 7 bases, with 18 bases separating them. This CDR3 has 14 amino acids. Germline V gene data show CDR1 as SQVTM and CDR2 as ANQGSEA. CDR3 loop: CSVRVLTVRNEQFF. The CDR3 coding sequence is TGCAGCGTTCGGGTCCTTACAGTTAGGAATGAGCAGTTCTTC.

The chain links TRBV27 to TRBJ1-1; TRBD1 aligns across 9 bases. The CDR3 totals 16 residues. Unmatched junction bases numbered 8, after V lost 5 bases and J lost 1 base. Germline V lookup: CDR1 MNHEY, CDR2 SMNVEV (reference sequence). This chain's CDR3 is CASSVGQGLWNTEAFF. The CDR3 nucleotides are TGTGCCAGCAGTGTAGGACAGGGGTTGTGGAACACTGAAGCTTTCTTT.

The CDR3 is CASSPTQTGQPQHF. Here the CDR3 DNA reads TGTGCCAGCAGCCCCACCCAGACAGGCCAGCCCCAGCATTTT. J is TRBJ1-5 and V is TRBV4-2, with D perhaps matching TRBD1 (6 bases). This CDR3 comprises 14 residues. Trimming stripped 4 bases from V and 7 bases from J, with 14 bases between. Germline V gene sequence: CDR1 LGHNA, CDR2 YNFKEQ.

This chain links TRBV19 with TRBJ1-4; D is unresolved. V lost 6 bases and J lost 5, with 13 bases in between. This CDR3 has 14 amino acids. Germline values: CDR1 LNHDA, CDR2 SQIVND (reference sequence). CDR3 residues: CASSALGVNEKLFF. The CDR3 nucleotides are TGTGCCAGTAGCGCCCTCGGTGTCAATGAAAAACTGTTTTTT.

The rearrangement links TRBV5-4 to TRBJ1-5; D unclear. Trimming removed 4 bases from V and 5 bases from J, with 13 bases in between. This CDR3 region has 14 residues. Germline assignment: CDR1 SGHNT and CDR2 YYREEE (reference sequence). The CDR3 coding sequence is TGTGCCAGCAGCCCTGGCGGGGTGGATCAGCCCCAGCATTTT. Translating gives CASSPGGVDQPQHF.

J is TRBJ2-3 and V is TRBV7-9, with no clear D. Trimming shortened V by 2 bases and J by 1 base, and 10 bases separated the two germline ends. CDR1 SEHNR and CDR2 FQNEAQ come from the germline V gene (reference sequence). The length of the CDR3 is 15 residues. CDR3 residues: CASSLKTARTDTQYF. DNA of the CDR3: TGTGCCAGCAGCTTAAAGACGGCCCGCACAGATACGCAGTATTTT.

The rearrangement links TRBV29-1 to TRBJ2-1, with 8 bases lining up with TRBD2. The CDR3 is made up of 16 amino acids. Germline CDR1 and CDR2: SQVTM and ANQGSEA. Germline trimming cut 3 bases from V and 4 bases from J; bases unmatched to any gene: 11. CDR3 sequence (DNA): TGCAGCGTTGAGGGCAAGTTTAGCGGGGCGTACAATGAGCAGTTCTTC. As protein: CSVEGKFSGAYNEQFF.

The rearrangement links TRBV5-1 to TRBJ2-1; a weak D match, TRBD1 (6 bases). From germline, CDR1 is SGHRS and CDR2 YFSETQ. This CDR3 region has 13 residues. The germline V and J ends were trimmed by 4 bases and 4 bases, with 9 bases remaining between them. CDR3 amino acids: CASSIGQYNEQFF. In nucleotides, the CDR3 is TGCGCCAGCAGCATTGGACAGTACAATGAGCAGTTCTTC.

CDR3 protein: CASSLGDTGTIETQYF. The CDR3 DNA sequence: TGCGCCAGCAGCTTGGGGGACACCGGTACCATCGAGACCCAGTACTTC. This chain connects TRBV5-1 to TRBJ2-5; D might be TRBD1 (6 bases). CDR1 SGHRS and CDR2 YFSETQ come from the germline V gene. This CDR3 is 16 amino acids long. The V gene lost 0 bases and the J gene lost 5 bases, with 17 bases spanning the gap.

V gene TRBV6-5 combines with J gene TRBJ1-2, with TRBD1 matching 8 bases. V dropped 3 bases and J dropped 8; count of bases not matched to a gene: 5. The CDR3 covers 13 residues. Per the germline V gene, CDR1 is MNHEY and CDR2 is SVGAGI. The CDR3 loop reads CASSYSGGQGYTF. The CDR3 nucleotides read TGTGCCAGCAGTTATTCAGGGGGCCAGGGCTACACCTTC.